What follows are 24 T cell receptor beta chains derived from one specimen sequenced in a study of graft-versus-host responses after intestinal transplantation (dated by TCRdb to about 2021). The time point label of this sample denotes: cells obtained before transplantation from donor or recipient. The antigens these receptors bind are not known. Preparation of the library involved the immunoSEQ multiplex PCR assay. This immuneACCESS table, as held by TCRdb, lists in-frame sequences with V and J called but not all clones. Of the missing ones, under half trace to an unresolved V gene in checked studies; the others have no known cause. The sample table lists some 86,000 clones, 75% to 95% of them with a count of one. Of the sample, approximately 5.5% is held by the ten largest clones. The material was unstimulated CD8+ T cells sorted from spleen or lymph node cells, obtained before intestinal transplant. The receptors shown here come from a human donor who received an intestinal transplant.

The CDR3 DNA is TGTGCCAGCAGTTACTCATACCGGGACGGTAACACTGAAGCTTTCTTT. Translation gives CASSYSYRDGNTEAFF. This rearrangement joins TRBV6-5 to TRBJ1-1; D possibly corresponds to TRBD1 (5 bases). Germline V gives CDR1 MNHEY, CDR2 SVGAGI. The CDR3 sequence is 16 residues long. V was clipped by 0 bases and J by 2 bases, with 13 bases between them.

The CDR3 here is CASSEALWGTNYGYTF. CDR3 coding DNA: TGTGCCAGCAGTGAAGCGCTTTGGGGGACTAACTATGGCTACACCTTC. The chain is built from TRBV2 and TRBJ1-2, with D possibly being TRBD1 (5 bases). V was shortened by 0 bases and J by 0 bases, with 11 bases between the two germline ends. In germline, CDR1 is SNHLY, CDR2 FYNNEI. This CDR3 region has 16 residues. Full variable domain (missing parts from reference TRBV2 and TRBJ1-2): EPEVTQTPSHQVTQMGQEVILRCVPISNHLYFYWYRQILGQKVEFLVSFYNNEISEKSEIFDDQFSVERPDGSNFTLKIRSTKLEDSAMYFCASSEALWGTNYGYTFGSGTRLTVV.

The gene calls are TRBV6-1 and TRBJ2-7; no reliable D call. Germline CDR1 and CDR2: MNHNS and SASEGT. V was trimmed by 4 bases and J by 4 bases, leaving 23 bases between them. This CDR3 has 17 residues. CDR3 nucleotides: TGTGCCAGCAGTGGGGATTACCGCTATTCCCTATTGTACGAGCAGTACTTC. Residues: CASSGDYRYSLLYEQYF.

The chain carries TRBV27 and TRBJ1-1; 8 nucleotides align to TRBD1. Germline CDR1 and CDR2: MNHEY and SMNVEV (reference sequence). This CDR3 has 13 amino acids. Trimming at V came to 3 bases and at J to 7 bases, leaving 4 bases not matched to a gene. The CDR3 coding sequence is TGTGCCAGCAGTTTCGGACAGGGCTTTGAAGCTTTCTTT. Its translation: CASSFGQGFEAFF.

This chain connects TRBV10-1 to TRBJ2-7; TRBD1 might be the D (5 bases). This CDR3 comprises 12 residues. The germline V gene encodes CDR1 WNHNN and CDR2 SYGVQD (reference sequence). The ends were cut back, 8 bases at V and 1 base at J, with 9 bases in the middle. The CDR3: CASGNRSYEQYF. Here the CDR3 DNA reads TGCGCCAGCGGGAACAGGTCCTACGAGCAGTACTTC.

The V and J genes are TRBV5-1 and TRBJ1-2, with D unresolved. Looked up from germline, CDR1 is SGHRS and CDR2 is YFSETQ. V dropped 4 bases and J dropped 5 bases, with 15 bases sitting between them. CDR3 length: 14 residues. The CDR3 sequence is CASSPFQRKYGYTF. DNA of the CDR3: TGCGCCAGCAGCCCCTTCCAGAGAAAGTATGGCTACACCTTC.

This chain's CDR3 is CASPGRVLGEQFF. DNA of the CDR3: TGTGCCAGCCCGGGACGGGTCCTAGGAGAGCAGTTCTTC. The J gene is TRBJ2-1, the V gene TRBV2, with D possibly called TRBD1 or TRBD2 (5 bases each). The V and J ends lost 8 bases and 10 bases respectively, with 18 bases between them. Germline V gives CDR1 SNHLY, CDR2 FYNNEI. This CDR3 spans 13 amino acids.

The V call is TRBV27, the J call TRBJ1-2; tentative D call: TRBD1 (5 bases). The V and J ends lost 5 bases and 2 bases respectively, with 12 bases between them. This CDR3 contains 14 residues. CDR1 and CDR2 (germline): MNHEY, SMNVEV (reference sequence). The CDR3 DNA sequence: TGTGCCAGCAGTCCCGACCGGGACAACTATGGCTACACCTTC. Its protein product is CASSPDRDNYGYTF.

This chain connects TRBV9 to TRBJ1-1, with D hard to call. Trimming pared 0 bases from V and 5 bases from J, leaving 8 bases between. Germline loops: CDR1 SGDLS, CDR2 YYNGEE. The CDR3 runs 13 residues. CDR3 sequence reads: CASSVGAKTEAFF. The CDR3 DNA reads TGTGCCAGCAGCGTAGGTGCCAAAACTGAAGCTTTCTTT.

V gene TRBV9 combines with J gene TRBJ2-3; the D is unclear. The V and J ends lost 3 bases and 0 bases respectively, with 11 bases between them. Germline loops: CDR1 SGDLS, CDR2 YYNGEE. The CDR3 loop spans 15 amino acids. The CDR3 region has the DNA TGTGCCAGCAGCGAAGACACATTTAGCACAGATACGCAGTATTTT. Residues: CASSEDTFSTDTQYF.

This clone was observed once. The rearrangement joins TRBV5-4 to TRBJ2-7; tentatively, D is TRBD1 (5 bases). Trimming took off 3 bases at V and 5 bases at J, with 12 bases between the two ends. The length of the CDR3 is 13 residues. The germline V gene has CDR1 SGHNT and CDR2 YYREEE (reference sequence). CDR3 residues: CASSSQGRDEQYF. Written as DNA, the CDR3 is TGTGCCAGCAGCTCCCAGGGCCGGGACGAGCAGTACTTC. The whole variable domain, remainder taken from reference TRBV5-4 and TRBJ2-7, is ETGVTQSPTHLIKTRGQQVTLRCSSQSGHNTVSWYQQALGQGPQFIFQYYREEENGRGNFPPRFSGLQFPNYSSELNVNALELDDSALYLCASSSQGRDEQYFGPGTRLTVT.

The chain uses TRBV27 and TRBJ1-1; D perhaps matches TRBD1 (5 bases). This CDR3 has 11 amino acids. V lost 6 bases, J lost 5 bases, and 7 bases lay in between. Per germline, CDR1 MNHEY and CDR2 SMNVEV (reference sequence). In DNA form, the CDR3 reads TGTGCCAGCAGGGGGGGGACTGAAGCTTTCTTT. Protein: CASRGGTEAFF.

Written as DNA, the CDR3 is TGTGCCAGCAGCCCCCCGGGACTAGATCTCTCAGATACGCAGTATTTT. Its protein product is CASSPPGLDLSDTQYF. The rearrangement joins TRBV7-6 to TRBJ2-3; TRBD2 agrees at 8 bases. The germline CDR1 and CDR2 sequences are SGHVS and FNYEAQ. The CDR3 contains 16 residues. The trim removed 5 bases at V and 4 bases at J, leaving 11 bases unmatched.

The V call is TRBV10-3, the J call TRBJ2-1; 8 nucleotides match TRBD2. V lost 4 bases and J lost 5; bases outside the gene matches: 7. Germline V lookup: CDR1 ENHRY, CDR2 SYGVKD. The CDR3 covers 15 residues. The CDR3 DNA reads TGTGCCATCAGTGGCGAGCGGGGGATAAACAATGAGCAGTTCTTC. Translating it yields CAISGERGINNEQFF.

V usage is TRBV4-1 and J usage is TRBJ1-1; perhaps TRBD1 as D (5 bases). The length of the CDR3 is 15 residues. The germline V gene has CDR1 MGHRA and CDR2 YSYEKL. Trimming took 1 base from V and 4 from J, leaving 13 bases between them. The CDR3 region is CASSQGGGMSTEAFF. As DNA, the CDR3 is TGCGCCAGCAGCCAAGGGGGGGGAATGAGCACTGAAGCTTTCTTT.

This rearrangement joins TRBV4-2 to TRBJ2-4; 9 bases map to TRBD2. This CDR3 has 15 residues. Germline CDR1 LGHNA, CDR2 YNFKEQ. The trim removed 0 bases at V and 6 bases at J, leaving 3 bases unmatched. In DNA, the CDR3 is TGTGCCAGCAGCCAAGATCTAGCGGGACTAAACATTCAGTACTTC. Encoded protein: CASSQDLAGLNIQYF.

CDR3 in DNA: TGTGCCAGCAGTCACAGGGGGCAGGAACCTGAGCAGTTCTTC. Translation: CASSHRGQEPEQFF. This sequence joins TRBV7-6 and TRBJ2-1; TRBD1 agrees at 9 bases. V lost 6 bases, J lost 9 bases, and 9 bases stayed unmatched. The CDR3 contains 14 residues. Per the germline V gene, CDR1 is SGHVS and CDR2 is FNYEAQ.

V usage is TRBV5-6 and J usage is TRBJ2-1; tentatively, D is TRBD2 (6 bases). The germline gives CDR1 SGHDT, CDR2 YYEEEE. Trimming pared 4 bases from V and 5 bases from J, leaving 16 bases between. The CDR3 is 15 residues long. CDR3 amino acids: CASSPIGGSHNEQFF. CDR3 bases: TGTGCCAGCAGCCCGATTGGGGGGAGCCACAATGAGCAGTTCTTC.

The V gene is TRBV6-1, the J gene TRBJ1-2; 7 bases align to TRBD1. CDR1 and CDR2 (germline): MNHNS, SASEGT. Trimming cost V 8 bases and J 4 bases; bases outside gene matches: 4. This CDR3 region has 12 residues. The CDR3 spells CASGTDFYGYTF. CDR3 coding DNA: TGTGCCAGCGGGACAGACTTCTATGGCTACACCTTC.

The CDR3 here is CAISERADKFEPNYGYTF. CDR3 DNA: TGTGCCATCAGTGAGAGGGCTGACAAATTCGAGCCTAACTATGGCTACACCTTC. The rearrangement uses TRBV10-3 and TRBJ1-2; D call uncertain. Trimming cost V 2 bases and J 0 bases, with 19 bases left between them. CDR1 and CDR2 from the germline V gene are ENHRY and SYGVKD. This CDR3 has 18 residues.

The chain has TRBV9 and TRBJ2-7, with 8 bases aligning to TRBD2. Germline assignment: CDR1 SGDLS and CDR2 YYNGEE. This CDR3 region has 16 residues. V dropped 0 bases and J dropped 5; count of bases not matched to a gene: 10. CDR3 residues: CASSVGWGAGAHEQYF. The CDR3 nucleotides are TGTGCCAGCAGCGTAGGATGGGGAGCGGGGGCACACGAGCAGTACTTC.

The J gene is TRBJ2-7, the V gene TRBV7-9; D might be TRBD2 (6 bases). The germline V and J ends were trimmed by 6 bases and 0 bases, with 15 bases remaining between them. Germline lookup yields CDR1 SEHNR and CDR2 FQNEAQ (reference sequence). The CDR3 sequence is 15 residues long. CDR3 nucleotide sequence: TGTGCCAGCAGAGGACCTAGCGCTCCCTCCTACGAGCAGTACTTC. The encoded protein is CASRGPSAPSYEQYF.

The chain combines TRBV13 with TRBJ2-5; possible D gene TRBD1, 5 bases. The germline V gene encodes CDR1 PRHDT and CDR2 FYEKMQ (reference sequence). The CDR3 length is 15 residues. Trimming removed 5 bases at V and 3 bases at J, with 16 bases between. The CDR3 nucleotides read TGTGCCAGCAGCCTATGGCCTGGGGCAGAAGAGACCCAGTACTTC. Protein: CASSLWPGAEETQYF.

The chain has TRBV15 and TRBJ1-4; possible D gene TRBD1, 6 bases. The germline CDR1 and CDR2 sequences are LNHNV and YYDKDF (reference sequence). The CDR3 totals 15 residues. The V end lost 0 bases, the J end lost 1 base, and 6 bases lay between the germline ends. The CDR3 sequence: CATSRDRGTNEKLFF. In DNA form, the CDR3 reads TGTGCCACCAGCAGAGACAGGGGAACTAATGAAAAACTGTTTTTT.